Following are 17 T cell receptor beta chains from one sample sequenced in a study of blood T cell repertoires in COVID-19. Data came from immunoSEQ multiplex PCR; TCRdb stores just in-frame clones and leaves some out. The table has over 200,000 clones, approximately 91% seen once. Sequencing used peripheral blood. The receptor set was obtained from a man in his fifties or sixties who had recovered from COVID-19.

In the case of this clone: At one end the junction does not follow the germline gene, possibly because of a read error. The rearrangement uses TRBV6-1 and TRBJ1-2; D remains unclear. This CDR3 region has 14 residues. The germline CDR1 and CDR2 sequences are MNHNS and SASEGT. CDR3 region: CASSEDGNLGGYTF. The CDR3 DNA follows: TGTGCCAGCAGCGAAGACGGGAACCTCGGAGGCTACACCTTC.

The V gene is TRBV25-1, the J gene TRBJ1-6, with 10 positions matching TRBD1. V lost 4 bases and J lost 7; bases outside the gene matches: 4. The germline gives CDR1 MGHDK, CDR2 SYGVNS. This CDR3 contains 15 residues. DNA for the CDR3: TGTGCCAGCAGTGTGACAGGGGGCTCGAATTCACCCCTCCACTTT. Translated: CASSVTGGSNSPLHF. The full variable domain, rest sourced from reference TRBV25-1 and TRBJ1-6, is EADIYQTPRYLVIGTGKKITLECSQTMGHDKMYWYQQDPGMELHLIHYSYGVNSTEKGDLSSESTVSRIRTEHFPLTLESARPSHTSQYLCASSVTGGSNSPLHFGNGTRLTVT.

The V and J genes are TRBV7-8 and TRBJ2-7, with TRBD1 matching 10 bases. The CDR3 is 15 amino acids. J gave up 12 bases and V 1 base, and 12 bases lay outside the gene matches. Germline CDR1 SGHVS, CDR2 FQNEAQ. For the CDR3, the DNA is TGTGCCAGCAGCTTAGGGGGACAGGGGTTGGGAGGGCCGTACTTC. This codes for CASSLGGQGLGGPYF.

V is TRBV19 and J is TRBJ1-2; possible D gene TRBD1, 6 bases. The germline V gene encodes CDR1 LNHDA and CDR2 SQIVND (reference sequence). The V end lost 4 bases, the J end lost 5 bases, and 11 bases lay between the germline ends. This CDR3 region has 13 residues. CDR3 DNA: TGTGCCAGTAGTACCGGACAGCCGTATGGCTACACCTTC. Its protein is CASSTGQPYGYTF.

The chain has TRBV18 and TRBJ2-3, with 9 bases matching TRBD2. The CDR3 has 16 amino acids. V dropped 2 bases and J dropped 0; count of bases not matched to a gene: 3. CDR1 KGHSH and CDR2 LQKENI come from the germline V gene. The CDR3 DNA follows: TGTGCCAGCTCACCATATCTAGCGGGGAGCACAGATACGCAGTATTTT. Translation gives CASSPYLAGSTDTQYF.

The chain recombines TRBV19 with TRBJ1-5; TRBD1 matches 9 bases. This CDR3 contains 15 residues. Trimming cost V 5 bases and J 4 bases; bases outside gene matches: 6. Germline-derived CDR1 and CDR2 are LNHDA and SQIVND (reference sequence). In DNA form, the CDR3 reads TGTGCCAGTAGTCCGGGACAGGGAGGTAATCAGCCCCAGCATTTT. Protein sequence: CASSPGQGGNQPQHF.

V is TRBV7-2 and J is TRBJ2-3, with D possibly being TRBD2 (7 bases). This CDR3 has 15 residues. Trimming removed 6 bases from V and 2 bases from J, with 15 bases in between. CDR1 is SGHTA, CDR2 FQGNSA, per germline. Here the CDR3 reads CASRGMAGATDTQYF. CDR3 bases: TGTGCCAGCAGGGGTATGGCGGGGGCCACAGATACGCAGTATTTT.

This clone appeared a few times. This chain links TRBV7-9 with TRBJ2-1; TRBD2 aligns across 8 bases. This CDR3 comprises 17 residues. CDR1 and CDR2 from the germline V gene are SEHNR and FQNEAQ (reference sequence). Germline trimming cut 1 base from V and 10 bases from J; bases unmatched to any gene: 15. The CDR3 DNA follows: TGTGCCAGCAGCTTAGTATCATTGGGACTAGAAGGGAGAGAGCAGTTCTTC. The encoded protein is CASSLVSLGLEGREQFF.

The chain joins TRBV27 to TRBJ2-1, with 12 nucleotides matching TRBD2. V was pared by 2 bases and J by 8 bases, with 10 bases of the junction left unmatched. Germline values: CDR1 MNHEY, CDR2 SMNVEV (reference sequence). The CDR3 totals 17 residues. CDR3 in amino acids: CASSLKYPSGGAHEQFF. CDR3 DNA: TGTGCCAGCAGTTTAAAGTACCCTAGCGGGGGGGCCCATGAGCAGTTCTTC.

J is TRBJ2-1 and V is TRBV5-1; tentatively, D is TRBD2 (6 bases). The V end lost 0 bases, the J end lost 4 bases, and 11 bases lay between the germline ends. The CDR3 consists of 15 residues. Germline loops: CDR1 SGHRS, CDR2 YFSETQ. CDR3 bases: TGCGCCAGCAGCTTGGGCGGGGTAATGTACAATGAGCAGTTCTTC. It is translated as CASSLGGVMYNEQFF.

This rearrangement joins TRBV24-1 to TRBJ2-1; 10 nucleotides line up with TRBD1. This CDR3 is built from 16 residues. V lost 4 bases and J lost 6; bases outside the gene matches: 8. Germline CDR1 is KGHDR and CDR2 is SFDVKD. CDR3: CATSDQGQGPGNEQFF. The CDR3 nucleotides are TGTGCCACCAGTGACCAGGGACAGGGGCCGGGCAATGAGCAGTTCTTC.

The rearrangement joins TRBV10-3 to TRBJ1-5, with 7 bases matching TRBD1. V trimming: 7 bases; J trimming: 3 bases; junction bases outside the gene matches: 6. Per the germline V gene, CDR1 is ENHRY and CDR2 is SYGVKD. The CDR3 runs to 14 residues. CDR3 protein: CAINLQGPNQPQHF. The CDR3 DNA is TGTGCCATCAACCTACAGGGGCCCAATCAGCCCCAGCATTTT.

The rearrangement links TRBV6-5 to TRBJ1-2; 8 bases match TRBD1. V shed 0 bases, J shed 3 bases, and the junction held 3 bases outside the gene matches. Germline values: CDR1 MNHEY, CDR2 SVGAGI. The CDR3 has 15 residues. CDR3 amino acids: CASSYSGQADYGYTF. CDR3 DNA sequence: TGTGCCAGCAGTTACTCGGGACAGGCGGACTATGGCTACACCTTC.

This clone was detected only once. The chain links TRBV7-2 to TRBJ1-2; D not certain. Trimming took off 3 bases at V and 6 bases at J, with 8 bases between the two ends. The CDR3 runs 12 residues. CDR1 is SGHTA and CDR2 is FQGNSA in the germline V gene. CDR3 nucleotides: TGTGCCAGCAGCTTCACGCCGGATGGCTACACCTTC. The encoded protein is CASSFTPDGYTF.

For the CDR3, the DNA is TGTGCCAGCAGCCCAGGGTTTTGGGGAGAGACCCAGTACTTC. Amino acid sequence: CASSPGFWGETQYF. The chain joins TRBV27 to TRBJ2-5, with a possible D match to TRBD1 (5 bases). The length of the CDR3 is 14 residues. V gave up 6 bases and J gave up 4 bases, with 15 bases separating them. CDR1 is MNHEY and CDR2 is SMNVEV in the germline V gene (reference sequence).

The chain combines TRBV3-1 (or the pseudogene TRBV3-2) with TRBJ1-6, with TRBD1 matching 7 bases. Germline values: CDR1 LGHDT, CDR2 YNNKEL (reference sequence). This CDR3 has 14 residues. V dropped 1 base and J dropped 8; count of bases not matched to a gene: 2. CDR3 bases: TGTGCCAGCAGCCAAGGACAGGGTTATTCACCCCTCCACTTT. This codes for CASSQGQGYSPLHF.

This chain joins TRBV6-7 and TRBJ2-5; 7 bases agree with TRBD2. TRBV6-7 is identified as an open reading frame with a role that is uncertain. V lost 7 bases to trimming and J lost 6 bases; unmatched junction nucleotides: 23. The CDR3 totals 18 residues. The CDR3 reads CASTLLLCLAAREKTQYF. The DNA of the CDR3 is TGTGCCAGCACCTTACTATTGTGCCTAGCGGCCCGAGAAAAGACCCAGTACTTC.